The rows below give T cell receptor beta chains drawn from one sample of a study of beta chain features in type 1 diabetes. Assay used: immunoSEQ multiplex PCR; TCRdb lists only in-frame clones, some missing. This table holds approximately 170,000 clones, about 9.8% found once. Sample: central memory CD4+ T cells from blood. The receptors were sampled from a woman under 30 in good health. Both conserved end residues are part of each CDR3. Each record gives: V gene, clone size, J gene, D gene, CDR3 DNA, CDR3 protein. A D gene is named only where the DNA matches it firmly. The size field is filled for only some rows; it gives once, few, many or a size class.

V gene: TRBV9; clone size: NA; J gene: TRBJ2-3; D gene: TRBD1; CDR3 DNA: TGTGCCAGCAGCGTAGAGGGGGCCTCGGACGGTACGCAGTATTTT; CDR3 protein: CASSVEGASDGTQYF
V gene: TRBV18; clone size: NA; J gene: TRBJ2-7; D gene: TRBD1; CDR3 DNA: TGTGCCAGCTCACCAGGGACAGGGCGACGCGAGCAGTACTTC; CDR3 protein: CASSPGTGRREQYF
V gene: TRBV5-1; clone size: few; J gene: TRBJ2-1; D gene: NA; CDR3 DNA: TGCGCCAGCAGCTTGGGGGGGGAAAATGAGCAGTTCTTC; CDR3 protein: CASSLGGENEQFF
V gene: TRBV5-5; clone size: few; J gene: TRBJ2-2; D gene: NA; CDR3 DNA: TGTGCCAGCAGCTTGGCCTGGCAGGGAGGGGGGACCGGGGAGCTGTTTTTT; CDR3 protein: CASSLAWQGGGTGELFF
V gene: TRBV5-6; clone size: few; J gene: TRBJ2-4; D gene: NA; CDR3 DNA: TGTGCCAGCAGCGACCAGGGACAAGGCGGCATTCAGTACTTC; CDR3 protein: CASSDQGQGGIQYF
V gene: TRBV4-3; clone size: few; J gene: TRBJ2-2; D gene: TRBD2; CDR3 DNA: TGCGCCAGCAGCCAAGGACCACTAGCGGGGAGGGGAGGGGAGCTGTTTTTT; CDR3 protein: CASSQGPLAGRGGELFF
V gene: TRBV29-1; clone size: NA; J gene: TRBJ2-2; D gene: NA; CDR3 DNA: TGCAGCGTTTCTCGGGACACCGGGGAGCTGTTTTTT; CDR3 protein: CSVSRDTGELFF
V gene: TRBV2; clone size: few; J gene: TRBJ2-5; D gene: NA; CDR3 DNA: TGTGCCAGCAGTGAACACCCGGAAGAGACCCAGTACTTC; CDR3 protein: CASSEHPEETQYF
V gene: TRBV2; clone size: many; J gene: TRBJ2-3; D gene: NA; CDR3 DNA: TGTGCCAGCAGTGACCCGACAGATACGCAGTATTTT; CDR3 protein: CASSDPTDTQYF
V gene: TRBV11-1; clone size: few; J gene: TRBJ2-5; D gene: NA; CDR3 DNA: TGTGCCAGCAGCTTAGCTCCTCCGGAGACCCAGTACTTC; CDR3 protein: CASSLAPPETQYF
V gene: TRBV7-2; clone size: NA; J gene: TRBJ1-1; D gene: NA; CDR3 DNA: TGTGCCAGCAGGGAAGGGAGATACACTGAAGCTTTCTTT; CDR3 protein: CASREGRYTEAFF
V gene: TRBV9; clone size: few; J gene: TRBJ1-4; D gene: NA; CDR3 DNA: TGTGCCAGCAGCGTAGGAATCGGCGCGGCGGGGGAAAATGAAAAACTGTTTTTT; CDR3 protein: CASSVGIGAAGENEKLFF
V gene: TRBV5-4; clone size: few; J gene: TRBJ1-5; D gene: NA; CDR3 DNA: TGTGCCAGCAGCGTATTACCTCCCCAGGGCAGCAATCAGCCCCAGCATTTT; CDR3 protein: CASSVLPPQGSNQPQHF
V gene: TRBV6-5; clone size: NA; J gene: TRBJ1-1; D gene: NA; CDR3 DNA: TGTGCCAGCAGTTACGACGGGGGGGCTGAAGCTTTCTTT; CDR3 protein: CASSYDGGAEAFF
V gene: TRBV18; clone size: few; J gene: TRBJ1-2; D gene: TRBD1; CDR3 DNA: TGTGCCAGCTCACCGAGGACAGGGTTGAGCTATGGCTACACCTTC; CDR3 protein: CASSPRTGLSYGYTF